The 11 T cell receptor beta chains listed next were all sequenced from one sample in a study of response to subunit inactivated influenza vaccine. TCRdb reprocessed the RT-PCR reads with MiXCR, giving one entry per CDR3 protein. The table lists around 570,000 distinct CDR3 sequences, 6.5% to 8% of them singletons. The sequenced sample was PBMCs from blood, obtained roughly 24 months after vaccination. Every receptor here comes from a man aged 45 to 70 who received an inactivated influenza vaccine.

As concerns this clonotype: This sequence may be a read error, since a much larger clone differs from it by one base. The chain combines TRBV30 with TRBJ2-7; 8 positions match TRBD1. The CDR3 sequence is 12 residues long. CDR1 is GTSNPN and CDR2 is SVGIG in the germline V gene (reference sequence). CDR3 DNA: TGTGCCTGTTCAGGGGGCACGTACGAGCAGTGCTTC. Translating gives CACSGGTYEQCF.

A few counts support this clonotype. CDR3 region: CASSQDLKVSNTEAFF. The CDR3 DNA sequence: TGTGCCAGCAGCCAAGATCTGAAGGTTTCGAACACTGAAGCTTTCTTT. The chain has TRBV4-2 and TRBJ1-1; D is uncertain. The V gene lost 0 bases and the J gene lost 1 base, with 12 bases spanning the gap. This CDR3 spans 16 amino acids. The germline V gene encodes CDR1 LGHNA and CDR2 YNFKEQ.

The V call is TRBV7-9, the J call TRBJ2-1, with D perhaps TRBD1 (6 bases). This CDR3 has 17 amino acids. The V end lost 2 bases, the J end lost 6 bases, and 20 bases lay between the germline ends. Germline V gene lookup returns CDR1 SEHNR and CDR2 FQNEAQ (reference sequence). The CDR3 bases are TGTGCCAGCAGCTTAACGGTACTAACAGGGCCCCTCAATGAGCAGTTCTTC. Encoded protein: CASSLTVLTGPLNEQFF.

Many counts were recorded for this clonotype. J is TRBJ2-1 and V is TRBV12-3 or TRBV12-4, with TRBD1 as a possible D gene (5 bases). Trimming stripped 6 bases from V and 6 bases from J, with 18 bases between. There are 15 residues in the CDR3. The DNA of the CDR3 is TGTGCCAGCAGCCCAAATCAGGGTCTCCTCAATGAGCAGTTCTTC. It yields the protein CASSPNQGLLNEQFF.

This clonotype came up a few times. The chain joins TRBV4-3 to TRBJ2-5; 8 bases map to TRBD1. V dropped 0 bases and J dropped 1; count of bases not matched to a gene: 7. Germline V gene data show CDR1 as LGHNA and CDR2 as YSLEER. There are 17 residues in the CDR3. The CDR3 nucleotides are TGCGCCAGCAGCCAAGATTTAGCAGGGGGCAGCCAAGAGACCCAGTACTTC. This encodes CASSQDLAGGSQETQYF.

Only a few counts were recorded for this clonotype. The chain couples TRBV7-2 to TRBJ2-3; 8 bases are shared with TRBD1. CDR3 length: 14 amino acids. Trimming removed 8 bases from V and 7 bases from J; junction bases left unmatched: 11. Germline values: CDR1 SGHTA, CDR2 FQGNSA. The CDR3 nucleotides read TGTGCCAGCTCTCCGGGACAGGTTAAACATACGCAGTATTTT. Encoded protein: CASSPGQVKHTQYF.

The CDR3 loop reads CASSNGGLAGGNSYEQYF. CDR3 bases: TGTGCCAGCAGTAACGGAGGACTAGCGGGAGGGAACTCCTACGAGCAGTACTTC. This chain uses TRBV6-5 with TRBJ2-7; 15 bases line up with TRBD2. This CDR3 comprises 18 residues. CDR1 and CDR2 from the germline V gene are MNHEY and SVGAGI. Trimming cost V 5 bases and J 0 bases; bases outside gene matches: 8.

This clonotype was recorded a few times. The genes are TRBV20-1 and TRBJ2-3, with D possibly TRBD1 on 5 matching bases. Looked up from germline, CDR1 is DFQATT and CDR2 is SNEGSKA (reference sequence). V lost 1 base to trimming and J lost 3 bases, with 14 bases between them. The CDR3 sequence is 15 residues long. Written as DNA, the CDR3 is TGCAGTGCTAGAGGGGCGCCAAAGGGGACAGATACGCAGTATTTT. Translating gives CSARGAPKGTDTQYF.

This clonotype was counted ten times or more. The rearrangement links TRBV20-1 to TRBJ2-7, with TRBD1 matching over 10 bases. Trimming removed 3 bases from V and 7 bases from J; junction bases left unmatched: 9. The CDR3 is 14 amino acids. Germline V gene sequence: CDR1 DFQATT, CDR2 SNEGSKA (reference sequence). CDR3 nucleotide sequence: TGCAGTGCTAGCTTGGGACAGGGGATTCGGGAGCAGTACTTC. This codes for CSASLGQGIREQYF.

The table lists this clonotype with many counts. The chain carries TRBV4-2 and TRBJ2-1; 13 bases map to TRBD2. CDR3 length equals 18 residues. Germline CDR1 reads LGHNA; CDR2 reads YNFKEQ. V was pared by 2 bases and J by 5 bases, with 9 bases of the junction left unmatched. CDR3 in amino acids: CASSQLSTGTSGNNEQFF. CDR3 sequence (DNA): TGTGCCAGCAGCCAACTAAGTACCGGGACTAGCGGGAACAATGAGCAGTTCTTC.

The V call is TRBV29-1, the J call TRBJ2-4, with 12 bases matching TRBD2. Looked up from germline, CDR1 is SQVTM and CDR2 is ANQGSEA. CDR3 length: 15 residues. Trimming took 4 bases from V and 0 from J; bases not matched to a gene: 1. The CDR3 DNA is TGCAGCGTTGTGACTAGCGGGGGAGCCAAAAACATTCAGTACTTC. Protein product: CSVVTSGGAKNIQYF.